Shown below are 18 T cell receptor beta chains from a single sample sequenced in a study of shared clonotypes between healthy human individuals. Some clones are missing from TCRdb's copy, which holds only in-frame ones; the method was immunoSEQ multiplex PCR. Here the sample spans 2 million to 2.5 million clones, 80% to 95% being singletons. Sequences were obtained from naive CD4+ T cells from PBMCs. Subset defined: CD45RA+ positively selected. These receptors all come from a man aged 18 to 29 in good health. Some clones in this sample may be carry-over from other donors' samples.

This chain links TRBV5-1 with TRBJ2-7; 10 bases are a match to TRBD2. Germline lookup yields CDR1 SGHRS and CDR2 YFSETQ. With 4 bases clipped from V and 1 base from J, the junction kept 8 bases outside the gene matches. There are 16 residues in the CDR3. The CDR3 DNA reads TGCGCCAGCAGCCCCGGGACTAGCGCCTTGTCCTACGAGCAGTACTTC. Translating it yields CASSPGTSALSYEQYF.

This clone is a singleton in its sample. The chain links TRBV10-3 to TRBJ2-1; TRBD2 matches at 7 bases. The CDR3 contains 13 residues. Germline CDR1 and CDR2: ENHRY and SYGVKD. V lost 7 bases to trimming and J lost 10 bases; unmatched junction nucleotides: 10. The CDR3 nucleotides are TGTGCCATCACCCGAGCGGGGCGCGGGGAGCAGTTCTTC. This encodes CAITRAGRGEQFF.

The chain is built from TRBV5-1 and TRBJ2-7, with 10 bases lining up with TRBD2. The germline CDR1 and CDR2 sequences are SGHRS and YFSETQ. Germline trimming cut 3 bases from V and 4 bases from J; bases unmatched to any gene: 7. The CDR3 covers 15 residues. CDR3 nucleotide sequence: TGCGCCAGCAGCTCCCAGCGGGAGGGCCAATACGAGCAGTACTTC. Amino acid sequence: CASSSQREGQYEQYF.

V is TRBV10-3 and J is TRBJ1-2; D may be TRBD1 (5 bases). Between the trimmed V and J ends, which lost 2 bases and 7 bases, there was a span of 14 bases. Germline CDR1 ENHRY, CDR2 SYGVKD. The CDR3 loop spans 14 amino acids. The CDR3 loop is CAISEPRDLGGYTF. The CDR3 DNA follows: TGTGCCATCAGTGAGCCCAGGGACTTAGGTGGCTACACCTTC.

The CDR3 nucleotides read TGTGCCACCAGCAGAGATCCCAGGGCGAACACTGAAGCTTTCTTT. Protein product: CATSRDPRANTEAFF. The V gene is TRBV15, the J gene TRBJ1-1; possibly TRBD1 for D (5 bases). V was shortened by 0 bases and J by 1 base, with 9 bases between the two germline ends. This CDR3 is built from 15 residues. The germline V gene has CDR1 LNHNV and CDR2 YYDKDF (reference sequence).

On this clone itself: Other DNA sequences in the sample encode the same CDR3. The CDR3 loop is CASSLPSYEQYF. The DNA of the CDR3 is TGTGCCAGCAGCTTACCTTCCTACGAGCAGTACTTC. V usage is TRBV7-9 and J usage is TRBJ2-7; D call uncertain. Germline CDR1 SEHNR, CDR2 FQNEAQ (reference sequence). The CDR3 is 12 amino acids. Trimming shortened V by 2 bases and J by 1 base, and 3 bases separated the two germline ends.

J is TRBJ1-2 and V is TRBV9; D is possibly TRBD1 (5 bases). The CDR3 runs to 13 residues. The germline V gene has CDR1 SGDLS and CDR2 YYNGEE. With 2 bases removed from V and 8 bases from J, the gap between germline ends came to 13 bases. The CDR3 loop is CASSVEGSRGYTF. The CDR3 coding sequence is TGTGCCAGCAGCGTCGAGGGGAGCCGCGGCTACACCTTC.

CDR3 sequence (DNA): TGTGCCAGCAGCAGACTTCGGGGACAGGGCCCAAACATTCAGTACTTC. Encoded protein: CASSRLRGQGPNIQYF. This chain uses TRBV27 with TRBJ2-4, with 9 nucleotides matching TRBD1. Per the germline V gene, CDR1 is MNHEY and CDR2 is SMNVEV (reference sequence). J lost 6 bases, V lost 6 bases, and 12 bases had no gene match. This CDR3 comprises 16 residues.

V and J are TRBV7-9 and TRBJ1-4; no definite D call. Germline CDR1 is SEHNR and CDR2 is FQNEAQ (reference sequence). This CDR3 has 15 amino acids. Between the trimmed V and J ends, which lost 2 bases and 7 bases, there was a span of 14 bases. CDR3 sequence reads: CASSLFDPFPEKLFF. In DNA, the CDR3 is TGTGCCAGCAGCTTATTTGACCCTTTTCCTGAAAAACTGTTTTTT.

A word on this clone: Within the sample, other DNA sequences also encode this same CDR3. This chain links TRBV2 with TRBJ2-5; 9 positions match TRBD1. CDR1 SNHLY and CDR2 FYNNEI come from the germline V gene. The V segment lost 6 bases and the J segment 2 bases; nucleotides outside the gene matches: 1. This CDR3 contains 13 residues. The CDR3: CASSGTGQETQYF. The CDR3 DNA follows: TGTGCCAGCAGCGGGACAGGGCAAGAGACCCAGTACTTC.

Regarding this clone: Other DNA sequences in this sample translate to the same CDR3. The chain employs TRBV5-1 and TRBJ2-5; TRBD1 agrees at 8 bases. The V gene's germline CDR1 is SGHRS and CDR2 YFSETQ. The CDR3 has 14 amino acids. V trimming: 3 bases; J trimming: 1 base; junction bases outside the gene matches: 2. CDR3 nucleotides: TGCGCCAGCAGCTCGGGACAGGTCCAAGAGACCCAGTACTTC. As protein: CASSSGQVQETQYF.

The rearrangement uses TRBV15 and TRBJ2-2; 9 bases are a match to TRBD2. Germline values: CDR1 LNHNV, CDR2 YYDKDF (reference sequence). This CDR3 has 16 amino acids. J gave up 4 bases and V 4 bases, and 7 bases lay outside the gene matches. The CDR3 DNA sequence: TGTGCCACCAGCAAGCCTGCGGGGGGGCTCACCGGGGAGCTGTTTTTT. It yields the protein CATSKPAGGLTGELFF.

As DNA, the CDR3 is TGTGCCAGCAGCACCAGCGGGGTATCCTACAATGAGCAGTTCTTC. Its translation is CASSTSGVSYNEQFF. The chain uses TRBV9 and TRBJ2-1; 7 nucleotides align to TRBD2. CDR1 and CDR2 (germline): SGDLS, YYNGEE. The CDR3 contains 15 residues. Trimming took 4 bases from V and 1 from J; bases not matched to a gene: 5.

As for this clone: At one end the junction does not follow the germline gene, possibly because of a read error. V is TRBV29-1 and J is TRBJ2-1, with a tentative D call TRBD2 (5 bases). Germline CDR1 reads SQVTM; CDR2 reads ANQGSEA. The CDR3 consists of 15 residues. CDR3 sequence: CSVEGSSWAYNEQFF. DNA for the CDR3: TGCAGCGTCGAAGGGAGTAGCTGGGCCTACAATGAGCAGTTCTTC.

The chain has TRBV7-8 and TRBJ1-5, with a weak D call TRBD1 (6 bases). Germline V gives CDR1 SGHVS, CDR2 FQNEAQ. The ends were cut back, 1 base at V and 6 bases at J, with 16 bases in the middle. The CDR3 has 16 amino acids. For the CDR3, the DNA is TGTGCCAGCAGCTTAGGGACCCAACAGGGAGGTCAGCCCCAGCATTTT. The encoded protein is CASSLGTQQGGQPQHF.

The gene calls are TRBV6-5 and TRBJ2-3, with 7 bases matching TRBD1. CDR1 is MNHEY and CDR2 is SVGAGI in the germline V gene. V lost 2 bases and J lost 2; bases outside the gene matches: 4. This CDR3 is 15 amino acids long. CDR3 protein: CASSYRDSNTDTQYF. CDR3 DNA sequence: TGTGCCAGCAGTTACAGGGACAGTAACACAGATACGCAGTATTTT.

The rearrangement links TRBV28 to TRBJ1-2, with D unclear. V lost 3 bases to trimming and J lost 4 bases, with 12 bases between them. Germline V gene sequence: CDR1 MDHEN, CDR2 SYDVKM. This CDR3 is built from 14 residues. CDR3 in DNA: TGTGCCAGCAGTTTTAGGGCGGCAGCCTATGGCTACACCTTC. The encoded protein is CASSFRAAAYGYTF.

This clone has just a few counts. V and J are TRBV7-6 and TRBJ1-1; tentatively, D is TRBD1 (6 bases). The CDR3 covers 12 residues. The germline CDR1 and CDR2 sequences are SGHVS and FNYEAQ. The V gene lost 2 bases and the J gene lost 8 bases, with 9 bases spanning the gap. DNA of the CDR3: TGTGCCAGCAGCTTACTTGGGGGCGAAGCTTTCTTT. This codes for CASSLLGGEAFF.